This TCR beta chain was captured in a study of Ad26.COV2.S vaccination and SARS-CoV-2 variants. Per germline, CDR1 SGHNT and CDR2 YYREEE (reference sequence). V gave up 2 bases and J gave up 1 base, with 6 bases separating them. CDR3 length: 13 amino acids. As for treatment: roughly 19 received Ad26.COV2.S at low or high dose, single or two shots; 5 received placebo; per-sample allocation not given. Specimens were obtained on day 63 following the first vaccine or placebo injection. Data came from immunoSEQ multiplex PCR; TCRdb stores just in-frame clones and leaves some out. This table has 200,000 to 300,000 clones, 87% appearing once.

This chain joins TRBV5-4 and TRBJ1-1; D gene uncertain. The sequences come from peripheral blood, collected in a trial of Ad26.COV2.S vaccine versus placebo. The source of this sequence is a person between 18 and 59 years old who received the Ad26.COV2.S COVID-19 vaccine or a placebo. The CDR3: CASSFDPNTEAFF. The CDR3 region has the DNA TGTGCCAGCAGCTTCGATCCGAACACTGAAGCTTTCTTT.